This T cell receptor (beta chain) was documented in a study of cytomegalovirus exposure and HLA in healthy donors. Study results and limitations: Across all donors, roughly uniform sequencing depth was an assumption of the presence/absence analyses. Reportedly, a later analysis found an Asian-associated ancestry cluster had fewer N-insertions than the approximately 700-donor mean.

Amplification used 60 Vbeta primers and 13 Jbeta primers. Sequencing was performed with immunoSEQ multiplex PCR; in TCRdb, only in-frame clones are kept and a portion is missing. The sample lists 91,000 or so clones, 76% occurring once. The CDR3 sequence is 16 residues long. The junction had 11 bases not matched to a gene; V was cut back by 1 base and J by 5 bases. Looked up from germline, CDR1 is SGHNT and CDR2 is YYREEE (reference sequence). This clone was observed once. Antigen: not known. Healthy donors of bone marrow made up the group. The TCR sequence derives from a man aged 25 to 45 in good health and CMV-seropositive. Sequencing input: PBMCs. The chain combines TRBV5-4 with TRBJ2-7; 8 nucleotides align to TRBD2. CDR3 protein: CASSLSWDGRANEQYF. CDR3 DNA: TGTGCCAGCAGCTTGAGTTGGGACGGGAGGGCCAACGAGCAGTACTTC.